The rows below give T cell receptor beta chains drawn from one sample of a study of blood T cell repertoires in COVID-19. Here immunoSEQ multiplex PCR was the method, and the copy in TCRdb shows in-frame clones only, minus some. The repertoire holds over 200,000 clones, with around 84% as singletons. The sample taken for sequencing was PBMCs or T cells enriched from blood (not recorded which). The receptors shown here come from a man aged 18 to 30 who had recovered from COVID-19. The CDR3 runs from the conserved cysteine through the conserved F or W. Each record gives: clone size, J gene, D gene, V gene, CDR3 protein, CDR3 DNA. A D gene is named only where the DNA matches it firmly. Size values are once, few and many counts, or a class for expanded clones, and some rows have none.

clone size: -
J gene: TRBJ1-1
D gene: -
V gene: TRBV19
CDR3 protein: CASSVYIFIRRRTEAFF
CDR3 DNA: TGTGCCAGTAGTGTATACATATTTATCCGGAGACGGACTGAAGCTTTCTTT

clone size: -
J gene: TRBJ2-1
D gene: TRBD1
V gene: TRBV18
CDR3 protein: CASSPRDRGENEQFF
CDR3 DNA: TGTGCCAGCTCACCGAGGGACAGGGGAGAAAATGAGCAGTTCTTC

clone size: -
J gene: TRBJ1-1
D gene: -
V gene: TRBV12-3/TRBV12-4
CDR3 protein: CASSLFEAEAFF
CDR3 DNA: TGTGCCAGCAGCTTATTTGAGGCTGAAGCTTTCTTT

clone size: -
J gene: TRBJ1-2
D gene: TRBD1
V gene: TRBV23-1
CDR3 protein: CASSQSTPWDRVDYGYTF
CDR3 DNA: TGCGCCAGCAGTCAATCGACCCCCTGGGACAGGGTAGACTATGGCTACACCTTC

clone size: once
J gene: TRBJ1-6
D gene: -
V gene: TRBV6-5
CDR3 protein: CASSPRTEYNSPLHF
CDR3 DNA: TGTGCCAGCAGTCCTAGGACAGAGTATAATTCACCCCTCCACTTT

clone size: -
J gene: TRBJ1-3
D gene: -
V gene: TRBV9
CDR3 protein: CASSVAPVSSGNTIYF
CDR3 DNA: TGTGCCAGCAGCGTAGCCCCAGTCAGCTCTGGAAACACCATATATTTT

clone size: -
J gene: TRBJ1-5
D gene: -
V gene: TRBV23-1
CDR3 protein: CASSQRGEGPQHF
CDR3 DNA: TGCGCCAGCAGCCAAAGGGGGGAGGGTCCCCAGCATTTT

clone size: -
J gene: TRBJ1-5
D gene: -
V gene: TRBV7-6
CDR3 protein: CASSLAGGYNQPQHF
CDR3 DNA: TGTGCCAGCAGCTTAGCGGGGGGGTACAATCAGCCCCAGCATTTT

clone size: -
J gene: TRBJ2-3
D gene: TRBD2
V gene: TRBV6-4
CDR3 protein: CASSDSAGVTDTQYF
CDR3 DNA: TGTGCCAGCAGTGACTCAGCGGGAGTTACGGATACGCAGTATTTT

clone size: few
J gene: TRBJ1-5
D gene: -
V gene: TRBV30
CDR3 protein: CAWSVESGRQPQHF
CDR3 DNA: TGTGCCTGGAGTGTAGAATCAGGGCGCCAGCCCCAGCATTTT

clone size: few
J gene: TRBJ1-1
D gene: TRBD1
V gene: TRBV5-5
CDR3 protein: CASDLPGGTEAFF
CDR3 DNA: TGTGCCAGCGATTTACCAGGGGGGACTGAAGCTTTCTTT

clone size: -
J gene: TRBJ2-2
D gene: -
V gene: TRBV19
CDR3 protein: CASSIRDTGELFF
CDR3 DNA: TGTGCCAGTAGTATACGGGACACCGGGGAGCTGTTTTTT

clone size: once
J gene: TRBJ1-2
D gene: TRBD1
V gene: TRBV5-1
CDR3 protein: CASSFGTGGNGYTF
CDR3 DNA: TGCGCCAGCAGCTTCGGGACAGGGGGAAATGGCTACACCTTC

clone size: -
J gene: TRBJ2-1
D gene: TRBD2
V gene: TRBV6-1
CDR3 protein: CASSERTSGYNEQFF
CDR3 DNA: TGTGCCAGCAGTGAAAGGACTAGTGGCTACAATGAGCAGTTCTTC

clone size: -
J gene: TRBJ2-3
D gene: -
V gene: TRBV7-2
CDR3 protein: CASSLRQADTQYF
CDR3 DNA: TGTGCCAGCAGCTTGAGACAGGCAGATACGCAGTATTTT

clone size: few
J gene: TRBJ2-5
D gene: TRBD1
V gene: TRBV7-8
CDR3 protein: CASSFTGTGRATQYF
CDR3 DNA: TGTGCCAGCAGCTTCACCGGGACAGGACGGGCGACCCAGTACTTC

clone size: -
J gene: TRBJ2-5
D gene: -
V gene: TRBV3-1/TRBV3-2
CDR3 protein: CASSLHQEAQETQYF
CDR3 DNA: TGTGCCAGCAGCCTCCACCAAGAGGCCCAAGAGACCCAGTACTTC

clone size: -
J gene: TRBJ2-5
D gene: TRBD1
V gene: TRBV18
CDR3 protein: CASSPLGQKETQYF
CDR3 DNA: TGTGCCAGCTCACCATTGGGACAGAAAGAGACCCAGTACTTC

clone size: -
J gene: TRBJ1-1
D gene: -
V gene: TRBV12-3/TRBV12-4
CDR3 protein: CASSFHRVNEAFF
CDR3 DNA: TGTGCCAGCAGTTTTCACAGGGTGAACGAAGCTTTCTTT

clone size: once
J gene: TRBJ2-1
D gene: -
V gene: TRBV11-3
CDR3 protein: CASSVTGWNEQFF
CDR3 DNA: TGTGCCAGCAGCGTTACAGGGTGGAATGAGCAGTTCTTC

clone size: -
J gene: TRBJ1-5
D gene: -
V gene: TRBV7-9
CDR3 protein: CASSPKDTDSNQPQHF
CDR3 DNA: TGTGCCAGCAGCCCAAAGGACACGGATAGCAATCAGCCCCAGCATTTT

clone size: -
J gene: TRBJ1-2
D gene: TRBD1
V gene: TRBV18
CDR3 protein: CASSSYRDRRQGVDGYTF
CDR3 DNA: TGTGCCAGCTCATCATACCGGGACAGAAGACAGGGGGTGGACGGCTACACCTTC

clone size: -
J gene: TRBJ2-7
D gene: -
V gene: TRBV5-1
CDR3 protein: CASTPAGADTYEQYF
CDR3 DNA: TGCGCCAGCACCCCGGCGGGGGCAGATACCTACGAGCAGTACTTC

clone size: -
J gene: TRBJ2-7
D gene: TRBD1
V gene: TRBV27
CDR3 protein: CASSLVGDRDYEQYF
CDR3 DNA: TGTGCCAGCAGTTTAGTGGGGGACAGAGATTACGAGCAGTACTTC

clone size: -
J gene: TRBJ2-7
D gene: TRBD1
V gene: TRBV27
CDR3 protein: CASSRGTGESYEQYF
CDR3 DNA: TGTGCCAGCAGTCGGGGGACAGGGGAGTCCTACGAGCAGTACTTC

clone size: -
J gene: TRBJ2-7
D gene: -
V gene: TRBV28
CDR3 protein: CASSSGPLPYEQYF
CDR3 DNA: TGTGCCAGCAGTTCTGGCCCCCTCCCCTACGAGCAGTACTTC

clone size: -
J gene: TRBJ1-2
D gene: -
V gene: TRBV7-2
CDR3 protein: CASSSRTTGYTF
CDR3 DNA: TGTGCCAGCAGCTCTAGGACTACCGGCTACACCTTC

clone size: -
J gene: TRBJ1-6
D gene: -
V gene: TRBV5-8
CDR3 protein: CASSLTGRSPLHF
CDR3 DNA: TGTGCCAGCAGCCTGACAGGTCGGTCACCCCTCCACTTT

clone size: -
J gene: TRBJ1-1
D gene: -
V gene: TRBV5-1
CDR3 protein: CASSPGGTMNTEAFF
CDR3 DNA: TGCGCCAGCAGCCCTGGGGGCACCATGAACACTGAAGCTTTCTTT

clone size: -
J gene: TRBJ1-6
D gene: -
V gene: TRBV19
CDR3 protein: CASSMGSSYNSPLHF
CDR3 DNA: TGTGCCAGTAGTATGGGGAGCTCCTATAATTCACCCCTCCACTTT

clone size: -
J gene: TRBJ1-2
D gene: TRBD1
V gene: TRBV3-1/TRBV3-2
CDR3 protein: CASSPGTGGFNYGYTF
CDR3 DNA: TGTGCCAGCAGCCCGGGGACAGGGGGGTTCAACTATGGCTACACCTTC

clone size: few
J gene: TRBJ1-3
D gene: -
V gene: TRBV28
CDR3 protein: CASSPPGIKGNTIYF
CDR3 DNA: TGTGCCAGCAGTCCCCCGGGTATTAAAGGAAACACCATATATTTT

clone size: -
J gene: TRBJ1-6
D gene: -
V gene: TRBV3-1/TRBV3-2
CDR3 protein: CASGTPSANSPLHF
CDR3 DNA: TGTGCCAGCGGGACTCCCAGCGCCAATTCACCCCTCCACTTT

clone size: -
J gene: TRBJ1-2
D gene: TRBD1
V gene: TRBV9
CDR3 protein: CASSVVPGQYGYTF
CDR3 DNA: TGTGCCAGCAGCGTAGTCCCGGGACAGTATGGCTACACCTTC

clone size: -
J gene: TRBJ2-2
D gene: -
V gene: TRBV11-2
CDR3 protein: CASSFGPRGTGELFF
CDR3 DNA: TGTGCCAGCAGCTTTGGTCCTCGAGGCACCGGGGAGCTGTTTTTT

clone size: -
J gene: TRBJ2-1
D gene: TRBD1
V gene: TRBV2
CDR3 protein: CASSARQGGYNEQFF
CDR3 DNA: TGTGCCAGCAGTGCGCGACAGGGCGGGTACAATGAGCAGTTCTTC

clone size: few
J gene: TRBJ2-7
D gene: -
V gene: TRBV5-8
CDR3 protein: CASSLAASYEQYF
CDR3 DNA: TGTGCCAGCAGCTTGGCAGCGTCCTACGAGCAGTACTTC

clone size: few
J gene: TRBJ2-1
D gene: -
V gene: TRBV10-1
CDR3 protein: CASSLGGGADNEQFF
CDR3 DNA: TGCGCCAGCAGCCTGGGGGGGGGCGCGGACAATGAGCAGTTCTTC

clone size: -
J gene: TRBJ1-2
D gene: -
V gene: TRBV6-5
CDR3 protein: CASHRWGDYGYTF
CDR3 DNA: TGTGCCAGCCACCGCTGGGGGGACTATGGCTACACCTTC

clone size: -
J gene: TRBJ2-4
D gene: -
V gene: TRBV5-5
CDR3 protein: CASSLASQKNIQYF
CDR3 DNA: TGTGCCAGCAGCTTGGCCTCCCAGAAAAACATTCAGTACTTC

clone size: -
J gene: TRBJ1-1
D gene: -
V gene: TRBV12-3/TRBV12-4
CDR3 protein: CASSVHQNTEAFF
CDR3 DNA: TGTGCCAGCAGCGTACACCAGAACACTGAAGCTTTCTTT

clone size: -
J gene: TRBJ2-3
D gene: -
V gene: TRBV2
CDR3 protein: CASSTGSDTQYF
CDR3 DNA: TGTGCCAGCAGTACAGGGTCAGATACGCAGTATTTT

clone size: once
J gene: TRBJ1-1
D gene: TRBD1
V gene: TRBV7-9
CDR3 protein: CASSLVSAGGTEAFF
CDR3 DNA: TGTGCCAGCAGCTTAGTTTCTGCAGGGGGCACTGAAGCTTTCTTT

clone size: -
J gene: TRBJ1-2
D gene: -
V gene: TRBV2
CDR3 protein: CASVEGVEGYTF
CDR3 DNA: TGTGCCAGCGTTGAGGGTGTGGAAGGCTACACCTTC

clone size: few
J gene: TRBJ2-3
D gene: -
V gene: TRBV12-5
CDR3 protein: CASGETADTQYF
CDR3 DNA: TGTGCTAGTGGTGAGACAGCAGATACGCAGTATTTT

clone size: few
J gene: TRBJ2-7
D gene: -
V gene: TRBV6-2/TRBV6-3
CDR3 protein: CASSPPGHRAYEQYF
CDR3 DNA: TGTGCCAGCAGCCCGCCGGGACACCGTGCCTACGAGCAGTACTTC

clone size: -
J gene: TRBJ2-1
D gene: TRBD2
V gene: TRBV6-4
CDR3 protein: CASSETSGSYNEQFF
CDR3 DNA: TGTGCCAGCAGTGAGACTAGCGGGAGCTACAATGAGCAGTTCTTC

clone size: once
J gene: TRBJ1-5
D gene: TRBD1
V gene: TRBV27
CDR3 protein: CASSWSGGGNQPQHF
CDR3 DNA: TGTGCCAGCAGTTGGTCAGGGGGAGGCAATCAGCCCCAGCATTTT